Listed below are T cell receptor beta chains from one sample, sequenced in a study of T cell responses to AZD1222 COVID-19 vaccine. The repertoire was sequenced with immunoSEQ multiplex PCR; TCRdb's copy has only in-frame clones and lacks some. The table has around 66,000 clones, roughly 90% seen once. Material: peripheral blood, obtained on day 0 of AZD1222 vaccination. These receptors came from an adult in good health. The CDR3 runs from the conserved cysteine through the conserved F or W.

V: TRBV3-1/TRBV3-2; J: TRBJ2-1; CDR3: CASSQDRGDEQFF
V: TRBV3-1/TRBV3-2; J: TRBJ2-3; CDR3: CASSLLRRDTQYF
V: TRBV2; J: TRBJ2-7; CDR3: CASSEGLAGVVEQYF
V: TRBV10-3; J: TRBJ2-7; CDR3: CAISEDGGRYEQYF
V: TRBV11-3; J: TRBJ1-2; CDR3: CASSYRDRVRDGYTF
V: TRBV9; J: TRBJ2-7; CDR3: CASSVEPSGFYEQYF
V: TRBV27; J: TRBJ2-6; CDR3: CASSSDRTGANVLTF
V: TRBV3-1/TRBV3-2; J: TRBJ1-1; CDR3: CASSQLRNTEAFF
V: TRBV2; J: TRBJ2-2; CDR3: CASRAPSGLVNTGELFF
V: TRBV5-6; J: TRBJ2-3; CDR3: CASSPFDRLKADTQYF
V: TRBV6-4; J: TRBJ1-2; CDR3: CASSDSNAGIYGYTF
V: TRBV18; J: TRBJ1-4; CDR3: CASSPQGSAANEKLFF
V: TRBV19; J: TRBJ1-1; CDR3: CATATGIEAFF
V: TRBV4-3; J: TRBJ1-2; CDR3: CASSQDRNYGYTF
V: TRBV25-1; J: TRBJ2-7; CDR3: CASSLHLAQGYEQYF
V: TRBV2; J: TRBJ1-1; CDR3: CASSDTDSEAFF
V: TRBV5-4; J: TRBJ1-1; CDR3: CASATSPFTEAFF
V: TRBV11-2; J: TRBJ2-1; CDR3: CASSLDGWSGSSYNEQFF
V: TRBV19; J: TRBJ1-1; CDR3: CASSITPGTEAFF
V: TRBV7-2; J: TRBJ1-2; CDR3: CASSLNRVGYTF
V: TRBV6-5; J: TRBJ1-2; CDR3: CASTWTVRDGYTF
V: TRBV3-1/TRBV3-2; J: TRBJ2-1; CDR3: CASSQELQGAGNEQFF
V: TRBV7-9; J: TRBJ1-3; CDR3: CAAKPINGDTIYF
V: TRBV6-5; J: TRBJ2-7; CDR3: CASGHDVVTTYEQYF
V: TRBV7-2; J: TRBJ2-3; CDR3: CASSFQTDRGSGTDTQYF
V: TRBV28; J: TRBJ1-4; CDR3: CASRGGFGGRREKLFF
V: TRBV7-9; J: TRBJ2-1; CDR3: CASSLGIEQFF
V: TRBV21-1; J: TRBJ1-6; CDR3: CPSSNGSGTPSSYNSPLHF
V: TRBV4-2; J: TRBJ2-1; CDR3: CASSLTTNNEQFF
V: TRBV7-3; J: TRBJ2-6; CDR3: CASSLIPSSGANVLTF
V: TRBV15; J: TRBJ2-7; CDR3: CATSRDQIGRQYF
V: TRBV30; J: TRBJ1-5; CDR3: CAWSGTRIDAQHF
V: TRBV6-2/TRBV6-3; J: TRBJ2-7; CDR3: CASTPRTGLYEQYF
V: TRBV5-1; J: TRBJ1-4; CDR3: CASSLVGGREKLFF
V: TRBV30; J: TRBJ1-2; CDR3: CAWSRERVLDRASGYTF
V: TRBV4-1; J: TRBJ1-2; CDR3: CASSQARQGFGYTF
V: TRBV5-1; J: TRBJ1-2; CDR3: CASSLGGNRGYTF
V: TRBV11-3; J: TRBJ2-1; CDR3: CASSFQGAEREQFF
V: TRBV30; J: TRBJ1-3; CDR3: CAWGWGSGVNTIYF
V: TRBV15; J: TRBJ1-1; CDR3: CATSPLREETEAFF
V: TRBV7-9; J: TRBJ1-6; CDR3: CASSWRDSDNSPLHF
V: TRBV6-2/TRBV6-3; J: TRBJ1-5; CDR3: CASSLGQAYYSNQPQHF
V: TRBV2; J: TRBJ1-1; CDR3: CASSFGNTEAFF
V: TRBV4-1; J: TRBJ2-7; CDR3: CASSQDGLAAYEQYF
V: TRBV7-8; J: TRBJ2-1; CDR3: CASSLEVYNEQFF
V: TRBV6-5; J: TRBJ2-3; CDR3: CASSLTRFAGTDTQYF
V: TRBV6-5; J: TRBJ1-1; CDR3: CASSYAVGSTEAFF
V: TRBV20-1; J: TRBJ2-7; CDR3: CSAGHYEQYF
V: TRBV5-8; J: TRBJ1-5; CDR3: CASSLGQHPGEPQHF
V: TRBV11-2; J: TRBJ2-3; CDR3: CASSPRSSGSTDTQYF